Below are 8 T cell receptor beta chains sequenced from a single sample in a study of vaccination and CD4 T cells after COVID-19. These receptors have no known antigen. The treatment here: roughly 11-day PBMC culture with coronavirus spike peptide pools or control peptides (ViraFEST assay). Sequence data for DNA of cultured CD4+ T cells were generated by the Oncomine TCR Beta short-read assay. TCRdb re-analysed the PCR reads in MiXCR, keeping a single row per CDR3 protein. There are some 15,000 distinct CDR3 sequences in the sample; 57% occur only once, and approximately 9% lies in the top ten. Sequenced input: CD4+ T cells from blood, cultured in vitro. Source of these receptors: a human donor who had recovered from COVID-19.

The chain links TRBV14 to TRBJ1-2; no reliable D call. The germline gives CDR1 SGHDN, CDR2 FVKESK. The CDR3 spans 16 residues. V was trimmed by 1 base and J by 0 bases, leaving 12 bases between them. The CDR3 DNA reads TGTGCCAGCAGCCAAGTCTATGGTCTTACTAACTATGGCTACACCTTC. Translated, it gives CASSQVYGLTNYGYTF.

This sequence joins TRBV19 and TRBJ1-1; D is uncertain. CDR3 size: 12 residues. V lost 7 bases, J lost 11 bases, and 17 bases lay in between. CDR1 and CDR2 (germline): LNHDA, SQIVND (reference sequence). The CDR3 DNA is TGTGCCAGTACCCCCGGACCCCCCGGGGCTTTCTTT. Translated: CASTPGPPGAFF.

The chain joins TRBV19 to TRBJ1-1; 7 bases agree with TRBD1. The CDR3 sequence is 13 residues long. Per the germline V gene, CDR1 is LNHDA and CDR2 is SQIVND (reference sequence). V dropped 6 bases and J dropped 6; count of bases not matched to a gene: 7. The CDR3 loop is CASSPTGYPEAFF. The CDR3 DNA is TGTGCCAGTAGCCCGACAGGGTATCCTGAAGCTTTCTTT. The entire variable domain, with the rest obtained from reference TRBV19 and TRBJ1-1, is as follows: DGGITQSPKYLFRKEGQNVTLSCEQNLNHDAMYWYRQDPGQGLRLIYYSQIVNDFQKGDIAEGYSVSREKKESFPLTVTSAQKNPTAFYLCASSPTGYPEAFFGQGTRLTVV.

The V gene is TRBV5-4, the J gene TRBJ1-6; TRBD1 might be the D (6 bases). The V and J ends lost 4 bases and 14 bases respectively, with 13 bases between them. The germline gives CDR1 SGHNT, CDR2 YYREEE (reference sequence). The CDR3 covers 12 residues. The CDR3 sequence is CASSLRDKALHF. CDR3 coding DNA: TGTGCCAGCAGCCTCCGGGACAAAGCCCTCCACTTT.

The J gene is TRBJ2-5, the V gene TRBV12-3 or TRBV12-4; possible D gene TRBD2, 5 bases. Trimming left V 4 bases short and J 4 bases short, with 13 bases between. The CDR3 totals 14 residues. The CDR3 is CASSSRAEGETQYF. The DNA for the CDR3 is TGTGCCAGCAGTTCTCGGGCTGAGGGAGAGACCCAGTACTTC.

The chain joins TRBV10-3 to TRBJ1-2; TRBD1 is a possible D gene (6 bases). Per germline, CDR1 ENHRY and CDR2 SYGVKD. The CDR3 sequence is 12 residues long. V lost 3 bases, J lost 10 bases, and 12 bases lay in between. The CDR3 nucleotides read TGTGCCATCAGTGAAGGGGACACCATCTACACCTTC. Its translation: CAISEGDTIYTF.

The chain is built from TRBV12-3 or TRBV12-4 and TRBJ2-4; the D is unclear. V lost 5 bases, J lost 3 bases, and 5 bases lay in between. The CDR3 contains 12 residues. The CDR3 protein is CASSPSKNIQYF. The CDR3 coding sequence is TGTGCCAGCAGTCCCAGCAAAAACATTCAGTACTTC.

CDR3 loop: CASSEFGRGNQPQHF. Written as DNA, the CDR3 is TGTGCCAGCAGTGAGTTCGGGAGGGGCAATCAGCCCCAGCATTTT. The V call is TRBV6-1, the J call TRBJ1-5; D call uncertain. The CDR3 sequence is 15 residues long. The ends were cut back, 3 bases at V and 2 bases at J, with 11 bases in the middle. Per the germline V gene, CDR1 is MNHNS and CDR2 is SASEGT.